Sequencing of this T cell receptor beta chain was carried out in a study of pediatric ulcerative colitis (dated by TCRdb to between 2019 and 2020). Turning to the overall study: Among the ulcerative colitis patients, 6 or 7 had pancolitis and two had left-sided colitis, and histology in every patient was consistent with ulcerative colitis. From fewer than ten newly diagnosed, treatment-naive pediatric ulcerative colitis patients and four non-IBD control children, paired blood and rectal samples were collected. By Pediatric Ulcerative Colitis Activity Index, mild disease was classified in a couple of patients, moderate disease in several and acute severe colitis in three.

The CDR3 measures 16 amino acids from cysteine to phenylalanine. Only CDR3 DNA is held: 48 bases, read in frame from base 1. As encoded in the germline V gene, CDR1 is SNHLY while CDR2 is FYNNEI. Unmatched junction bases come to 8, with V trimmed by 3 bases and J by 4 bases. No immunosuppressive medication had been given to the ulcerative colitis patients before the diagnostic colonoscopy. Blood was sampled at the same time as the colonoscopy. The Wizard kit (Promega) was used to extract genomic DNA from the blood and intestinal samples. On the study overall, not on this receptor specifically: Features of the rectal repertoire distinguished controls, mild-moderate colitis patients and acute severe colitis patients, and in acute severe colitis rectal diversity was lower because of clonal expansions. Two rectal CDR3 clonotypes were present in all ulcerative colitis patients and in none of the controls. Autologous blood-rectal clonal overlap was significantly higher in ulcerative colitis patients than in controls, suggesting increased T cell trafficking to inflamed tissue. Only a handful of individuals were included in the healthy control group, which was small. Because repertoires came from total lymphocyte DNA, patterns in rare subsets such as regulatory T cells may not be reflected. A couple of patients' blood samples yielded substantially fewer templates for technical reasons and were excluded from blood-rectal overlap analysis.

Rearranged CDR3 beta regions were amplified from genomic DNA with multiplex V and J primers using the immunoSEQ TRB Survey service. To keep sequencing depth the same across samples, survey-level depth of up to 500,000 reads per sample was applied. The libraries were purified and pooled, then sequenced using Illumina technology. In the paper's pipeline: Productive clonality, sample overlap, pairwise scatters, CDR3 beta length, V/D/J gene usage and productiveness were assessed with immunoSEQ online tools. Alongside Shannon and Simpson indices, calculated diversity was computed as the number of unique rearrangements divided by total templates, multiplied by 100. Principal component analysis was performed on Z-score normalized data with the R prcomp function and the ggbiplot package. Morisita's index was used to quantify blood-rectal clonal overlap within each subject. The table comes from immuneACCESS by way of TCRdb, which keeps in-frame sequences with V and J called. Part of the clones is missing from these tables; in studies checked, under half for an unresolved V gene and the rest for unknown reasons. That table supplies the V and J calls and clone size; D and trimming were determined from the DNA. Recorded for this sample are about 64,000 clones; around 80% of them occurred a single time. The biggest ten clones account for roughly 5.5% of the sample.

Points on this clone: What antigen it recognizes has not been identified. No clone much larger than this one lies a single base away; base qualities are absent.

Source material: blood. The clonotype comes from a boy aged 10-17 years with moderate ulcerative colitis. The rearrangement combines TRBV2 with TRBJ1-5, with 8 junctional bases fitting TRBD1. The nucleotide sequence reads as follows: TGTGCCAGCAGTGAGCGACAGGGGTTGGGGAATCAGCCCCAGCATTTT. This gives the protein CASSERQGLGNQPQHF.